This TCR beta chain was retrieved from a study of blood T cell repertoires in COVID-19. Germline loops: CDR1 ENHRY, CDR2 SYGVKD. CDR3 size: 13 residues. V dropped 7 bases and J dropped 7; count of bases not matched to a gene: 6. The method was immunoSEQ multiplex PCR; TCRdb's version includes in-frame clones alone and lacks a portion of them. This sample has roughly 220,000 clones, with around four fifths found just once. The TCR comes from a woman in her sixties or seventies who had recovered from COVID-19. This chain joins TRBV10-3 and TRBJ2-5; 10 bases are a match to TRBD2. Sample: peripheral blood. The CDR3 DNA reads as TGTGCCATCAACAGCGGGGGGGCCGCGACCCAGTACTTC. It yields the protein CAINSGGAATQYF.